Listed here is a single TCR beta chain. This clone's antigen is unknown. No quality values exist for individual bases; no much larger clone is one base distant. The source of the sample is a study of blood T cells in healthy people across ages (dated by TCRdb to between 2014 and 2016). Study-level background: In model experiments, template switching captured roughly one uniquely barcoded TCR beta cDNA molecule for every two T cells. To track age-related changes in TCR beta repertoire diversity, the study relied on deep sequencing normalized with unique cDNA molecular identifiers. The donors were divided into four age groups: young (average around 17 years), middle-aged (approximately 41), aged (approximately 62) and long-lived (about 90). Donors of different ages were randomly distributed across sequencing lanes to avoid experimental bias. Two additional independent replicas of 1 million unique cDNA reads from the same blood draw were analyzed for two donors (one aged 18 to 30 and one aged 80 or older).

Findings and caveats that apply to the study as a whole: Total diversity estimates from one million sequenced T cells were considered lower bounds and underestimates. Since profiling was done on bulk unsorted PBMCs, naive and antigen-experienced compartments could not be conclusively compared. Because the CMV infection status of the donors was unknown, age-related changes in expanded clonotypes may potentially have been confounded. There was a strong correlation between observed TCR beta diversity and the percentage of naive T cells measured by flow cytometry. As age increased, observed TCR beta diversity per million T cells dropped in a roughly linear way, and a significant reduction was already evident by age about 40. The long-lived group showed more naive CD4+ T cells, fewer expanded clones and increased TCR diversity than the aged group, suggesting age selection.

V drops 0 bases and J drops 11 bases, leaving 19 bases in between. Via the germline V gene, CDR1 is ENHRY and CDR2 SYGVKD. The CDR3 goes from the cysteine to the phenylalanine over 15 residues. CDR3 DNA is the only sequence kept; it has 45 bases, read in frame from the first base. The 39 donors, aged about 6 to 95 years, were systemically healthy Caucasian individuals from Russia. Around 10 milliliters of peripheral blood were collected from each donor into EDTA-treated Vacutainer tubes. Ficoll-Paque density-gradient centrifugation was used to isolate PBMCs, with at least 6 million per sample. Total RNA was extracted from PBMCs with Trizol reagent, with at least 5 micrograms obtained per sample. Naive CD45RAhigh/CD27high T cell percentages were measured by flow cytometry on a PBMC aliquot from every donor. Receptor libraries were prepared by 5' RACE. The listed sequencing device is Illumina HiSeq 2500. A second roughly 6 to 11 cycle PCR used a sample-barcoded 5' primer and a J-beta primer mix. A unique molecular identifier was introduced onto each TCR beta cDNA molecule by a template-switch 5' adaptor carrying 12 random nucleotides. Each sample yielded at least 2.5 million CDR3-containing paired-end reads. First-strand cDNA synthesis was performed from all RNA using the Mint cDNA synthesis kit, with priming by a TRBC-specific oligonucleotide. Following uracil-DNA glycosylase treatment, all cDNA underwent a first 18-cycle PCR with the universal primers M1SS and BC2_uni_R. The original methods were these. For normalization, 1 million high-quality reads were randomly selected from each sample, with every read carrying a distinct molecular identifier. Instead of being binned into consensus sequences, reads with shared molecular identifiers were discarded. MiTCR, run with a Q25 quality threshold and the strictest error-elimination algorithm, handled CDR3 identification, clonotype clustering and error correction. Lower-bound total TCR beta diversity was estimated with a nonparametric unseen species model using Euler transformation. TCRdb's own reprocessing of the public reads used fastp at Q25 and MiXCR and kept productive beta chains. Each CDR3 protein gets just one entry, which takes the most common genes and DNA from the rows behind it. These V and J calls rely on TCRdb rather than the paper's analysis. The sample table records about 640,000 distinct CDR3 sequences; under 70% of these occur just once. In total, the top ten clones hold over 30% of the sample.

Sequenced input: blood. The sequence came from a man aged 55 to 70 in good health. The chain is assembled from TRBV10-3 and TRBJ2-5; no D gene can be assigned with confidence. The CDR3 reads CAISESAYSYNEQYF. At the DNA level, the sequence is TGTGCCATCAGTGAGTCAGCATACTCCTACAATGAGCAGTACTTC.